These T cell receptor beta chains were read from a single sample in a study of CD8+CD57+ T cells in acquired aplastic anemia. Each CDR3 protein gets one entry after TCRdb re-called the reads with MiXCR. The sample carries 42,000 or so distinct CDR3 sequences, 65% to 70% recorded once. Sequenced material: sorted CD4+, CD8+, or CD8+CD57+ T cells (not recorded which) from PBMCs. All receptors derive from a human donor in good health, serving as a control. The CDR3 runs from the conserved cysteine through the conserved F or W. A D gene is named only where the DNA matches it firmly. Clone size is stated in some rows and not others, as once, few, many or a class when expanded.

>TRBJ1-5|TRBV19|-|-
TGTGCCAGTAGTTTAACAGTTAGCAATCAGCTCCAGCATTTT
CASSLTVSNQLQHF
>TRBJ1-5|TRBV29-1|TRBD1|-
TGCAGCGTTCGGACAGGAACCGATCAGCCCCAGCATTTT
CSVRTGTDQPQHF
>TRBJ2-3|TRBV10-3|-|few
TGTGCCATCAGTGAGGCGGGCACAGATACGCAGTATTTT
CAISEAGTDTQYF
>TRBJ1-4|TRBV28|-|-
TGTGCCAGCAGTCTTAAGTTGGAAAAACTGTTTTTT
CASSLKLEKLFF
>TRBJ1-5|TRBV2|-|-
TGTGCCAGCAGTTTAGGGTCCAGGGACAATCAGCCCCAGCATTTT
CASSLGSRDNQPQHF
>TRBJ2-7|TRBV7-8|-|-
TGTGCCAGCAGCTTGGATAAGTGGTACGAGCAGTACTTC
CASSLDKWYEQYF
>TRBJ2-1|TRBV29-1|TRBD2|-
TGCAGCGTTGCCGCGGGGGGCGGCGGGTTCTTC
CSVAAGGGGFF
>TRBJ2-7|TRBV4-1|-|-
TGCGCCAGCAGCCAAATACAGGGTATGTCCTACGAGCAGTACTTC
CASSQIQGMSYEQYF
>TRBJ2-1|TRBV10-3|TRBD2|once
TGTGCCATCAGTGCATTAGCGGGAGGGCTCAATGAGCAGTTCTTC
CAISALAGGLNEQFF
>TRBJ1-5|TRBV10-1|-|-
TGCGCCAGCAGTGATCCAAACAATCAGCCCCAGCATTTT
CASSDPNNQPQHF
>TRBJ2-1|TRBV12-3/TRBV12-4|-|-
TGTGCCAGCAGGGGGCTTCGGTACAATGAGCAGTTCTTC
CASRGLRYNEQFF
>TRBJ1-6|TRBV7-9|-|-
TGTGCCAGCAGCTTCGGCAGGGATGATTCACCCCTCCACTTT
CASSFGRDDSPLHF
>TRBJ2-1|TRBV12-3/TRBV12-4|TRBD1|-
TGTGCCAGCAGTTCCGGGACAGGGGGCAGTGAGCAGTTCTTC
CASSSGTGGSEQFF
>TRBJ2-3|TRBV20-1|TRBD2|-
TGCAGTGCTAGAGCTAGCGGGGGGGGGTTCATTGATACGCAGTATTTT
CSARASGGGFIDTQYF
>TRBJ1-1|TRBV6-1|TRBD1|few
TGTGCCAGCAGTGAATCGGGGGAACAGGGGGAAGCTTTCTTT
CASSESGEQGEAFF
>TRBJ2-6|TRBV12-3/TRBV12-4|TRBD1|-
TGTGCCAGCAGTTTACGGACAGGGGGCTTGTCTGGGGCCAACGTCCTGACTTTC
CASSLRTGGLSGANVLTF
>TRBJ2-7|TRBV2|TRBD1|-
TGTGCCAGCAGTGAACGGGACAGGCAGTACTTC
CASSERDRQYF
>TRBJ2-7|TRBV10-3|-|-
TGTGCCATCAGTGAGTGGCCAGGGACCTACGAGCAGTACTTC
CAISEWPGTYEQYF
>TRBJ2-1|TRBV9|TRBD2|medium-sized
TGTGCCAGCAGCGTAGAGAGCGGGGGAGTGAATGAGCAGTTCTTC
CASSVESGGVNEQFF
>TRBJ1-6|TRBV2|TRBD1|-
TGTGCCAGCAGCTTACAGGGGGCGTACAATTCACCCCTCCACTTT
CASSLQGAYNSPLHF
>TRBJ2-7|TRBV7-7|TRBD1|-
TGTGCCAGCAGCTCCCCTGGACAGGGCTACGAGCAGTACTTC
CASSSPGQGYEQYF
>TRBJ1-3|TRBV7-6|-|-
TGTGCCAGCAGCTTAGGACTTGGGGTCTCTGGAAACACCATATATTTT
CASSLGLGVSGNTIYF
>TRBJ1-4|TRBV29-1|TRBD1|-
TGCAGCGTTGGGACAGGGATAAATGAAAAACTGTTTTTT
CSVGTGINEKLFF
>TRBJ1-6|TRBV19|-|-
TGTGCCAGTAGTCTCGGGCTTAATTCACCCCTCCACTTT
CASSLGLNSPLHF
>TRBJ2-6|TRBV29-1|-|-
TGCAGCGTAAGGGCTGGGGCCAACGTCCTGACTTTC
CSVRAGANVLTF
>TRBJ1-5|TRBV19|-|-
TGTGCCAGTAGTCTGTATAAGTATAGCAATCAGCCCCAGCATTTT
CASSLYKYSNQPQHF
>TRBJ2-1|TRBV15|TRBD1|few
TGTGCCACCAGCAGAAGACAGGGGTCCTACAATGAGCAGTTCTTC
CATSRRQGSYNEQFF
>TRBJ2-3|TRBV20-1|-|-
TGCAGTGCTAGTGGGCTCCCCCAGAGGACCACAGATACGCAGTATTTT
CSASGLPQRTTDTQYF
>TRBJ1-5|TRBV2|-|-
TGTGCCAGCAGTGATACAGAGTTTCAGCCCCAGCATTTT
CASSDTEFQPQHF
>TRBJ1-4|TRBV9|-|medium-sized
TGTGCCAGCAGTGGCCGGGACGGGGGATACGAAAAACTGTTTTTT
CASSGRDGGYEKLFF
>TRBJ2-7|TRBV5-1|-|-
TGCGCCAGCAGCTCCAACTCCTACGAGCAGTACTTC
CASSSNSYEQYF
>TRBJ2-1|TRBV12-3/TRBV12-4|TRBD1|-
TGTGCCAGCAGTCAGGGGGTTGAGCAGTTCTTC
CASSQGVEQFF
>TRBJ1-5|TRBV9|TRBD1|many
TGTGCCAGCAGCGAAACAGGGGGCTCGAATCAGCCCCAGCATTTT
CASSETGGSNQPQHF
>TRBJ2-1|TRBV29-1|TRBD2|-
TGCAGCGTTGAAGGGCAGCGGGAGTCTAGTGAGCAGTTCTTC
CSVEGQRESSEQFF
>TRBJ2-5|TRBV6-1|TRBD2|-
TGTGCCAGCAGTGCTAGCGGGGGGTCTTTTGCGGACCAGTACTTC
CASSASGGSFADQYF
>TRBJ1-4|TRBV20-1|-|-
TGCAGTGCTAGAGGGACAGCACGGGGAGAGCTGTTTTTT
CSARGTARGELFF
>TRBJ1-4|TRBV13|-|-
TGTGCCAGCAGCTTAACTATGGAGGAGACTAATGAAAAACTGTTTTTT
CASSLTMEETNEKLFF
>TRBJ2-1|TRBV5-1|-|-
TGCGCCAGCTTCCTCATTGACAATGAGCAGTTCTTC
CASFLIDNEQFF
>TRBJ2-7|TRBV7-8|-|-
TGTGCCAGCAGTGTTTTCTACGAGCAGTACTTC
CASSVFYEQYF
>TRBJ1-1|TRBV15|-|-
TGTGCCACCAGCCCTACCCGAGGCGGGGGCCGGGGGGCTTTCTTT
CATSPTRGGGRGAFF
>TRBJ2-7|TRBV25-1|TRBD1|-
TGTGCCAGCAGTGAATCGGGGACAGGTTGGGGATACGAGCAGTACTTC
CASSESGTGWGYEQYF
>TRBJ2-1|TRBV5-4|-|many
TGTGCCAGCAGCTTGAGGGGGGGCTCCTACAATGAGCAGTTCTTC
CASSLRGGSYNEQFF
>TRBJ2-7|TRBV20-1|-|-
TGCAGTGCTAGAGGGCAGGGGTTGCCCTACGAGCAGTACTTC
CSARGQGLPYEQYF
>TRBJ2-7|TRBV20-1|-|-
TGCAGTGCTAGTTACCCCTTATCTAGGTACGAGCAGTACTTC
CSASYPLSRYEQYF
>TRBJ2-1|TRBV29-1|TRBD2|-
TGCAGCGTGGCCGGGACTAGCTATTACAATGAGCAGTTCTTC
CSVAGTSYYNEQFF